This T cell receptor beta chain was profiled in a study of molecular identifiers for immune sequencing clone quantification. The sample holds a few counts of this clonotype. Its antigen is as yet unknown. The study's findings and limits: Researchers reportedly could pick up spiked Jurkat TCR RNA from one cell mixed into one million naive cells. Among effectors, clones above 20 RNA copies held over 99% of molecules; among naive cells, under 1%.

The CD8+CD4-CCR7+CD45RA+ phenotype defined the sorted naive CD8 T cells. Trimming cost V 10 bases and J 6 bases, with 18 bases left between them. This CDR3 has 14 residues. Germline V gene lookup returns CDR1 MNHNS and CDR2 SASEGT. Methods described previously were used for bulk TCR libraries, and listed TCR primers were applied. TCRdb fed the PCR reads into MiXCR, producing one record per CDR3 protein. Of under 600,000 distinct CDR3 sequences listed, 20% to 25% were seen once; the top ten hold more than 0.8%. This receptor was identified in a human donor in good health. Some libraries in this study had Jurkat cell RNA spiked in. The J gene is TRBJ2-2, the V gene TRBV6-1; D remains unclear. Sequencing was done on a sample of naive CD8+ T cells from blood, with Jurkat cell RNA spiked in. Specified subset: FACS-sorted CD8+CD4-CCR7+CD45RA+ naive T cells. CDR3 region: CANHHSWLSGELFF. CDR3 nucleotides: TGTGCCAACCACCACAGTTGGCTATCCGGGGAGCTGTTTTTT.